The clone carrying this TCR beta chain has a single count. The data were taken from a study of blood T cell repertoires in COVID-19. Produced via immunoSEQ multiplex PCR; TCRdb's table is partial and in-frame only. The table records fewer than 600,000 clones, 88% of them present only once. This CDR3 contains 14 residues. CDR1 MNHNY and CDR2 SVGAGI come from the germline V gene (reference sequence). J was trimmed by 7 bases and V by 6 bases; bases with no gene match: 12. Before being deemed recovered, Cohort 3 donors had two negative PCRs, clearance, or symptom resolution. The chain joins TRBV6-6 to TRBJ2-7, with TRBD1 matching over 7 bases. The sequencing input was PBMCs or T cells enriched from blood (not recorded which). This clonotype was obtained from a woman in her 40s who had recovered from COVID-19. CDR3 in amino acids: CASSPADRVGEQYF. The CDR3 DNA sequence: TGTGCCAGCAGCCCCGCTGACAGGGTGGGGGAGCAGTACTTC.